A selection of T cell receptor beta chains follows, all from one sample in a study of PD-L1 blockade in urothelial cancer. Sequencing used immunoSEQ multiplex PCR; TCRdb keeps in-frame clones, though not all of them. The sample shows more than 65,000 clones, around 90% of them seen only once. The starting material was PBMCs, obtained around atezolizumab (anti-PD-L1) treatment. The receptors originated from a woman aged 70-85 years with urothelial cancer. CDR3s include the opening cysteine and the closing phenylalanine or tryptophan. D genes are given only for firm matches. Clone size is shown for a subset of rows, as once, few, many or a class of expanded clone.

v_call: TRBV5-1
clone_size: .
j_call: TRBJ1-1
d_call: .
cdr3_aa: CASTLHRNTEAFF
cdr3_nt: TGCGCCAGCACCCTACACAGAAACACTGAAGCTTTCTTT

v_call: TRBV5-1
clone_size: .
j_call: TRBJ2-3
d_call: TRBD1
cdr3_aa: CASSLVGTGGLDTQYF
cdr3_nt: TGCGCCAGCAGCTTGGTTGGTACAGGGGGCTTAGATACGCAGTATTTT

v_call: TRBV6-5
clone_size: .
j_call: TRBJ2-5
d_call: TRBD1
cdr3_aa: CASRDRGPQETQYF
cdr3_nt: TGTGCCAGCAGAGACAGGGGACCACAAGAGACCCAGTACTTC

v_call: TRBV5-1
clone_size: .
j_call: TRBJ2-1
d_call: .
cdr3_aa: CASSHSGGPYNEQFF
cdr3_nt: TGCGCCAGCAGCCATAGCGGTGGCCCCTACAATGAGCAGTTCTTC

v_call: TRBV7-2
clone_size: few
j_call: TRBJ1-4
d_call: .
cdr3_aa: CASSLGGQAVNEKLFF
cdr3_nt: TGTGCCAGCAGCTTAGGGGGGCAGGCTGTAAATGAAAAACTGTTTTTT

v_call: TRBV28
clone_size: once
j_call: TRBJ1-2
d_call: .
cdr3_aa: CASSLSLGGGFDGYTF
cdr3_nt: TGTGCCAGCAGTTTATCTTTAGGGGGGGGGTTCGATGGCTACACCTTC

v_call: TRBV29-1
clone_size: once
j_call: TRBJ2-5
d_call: TRBD2
cdr3_aa: CSGGGPPRASGRAAQETQYF
cdr3_nt: TGCAGCGGGGGGGGACCACCGCGGGCTAGCGGGAGAGCCGCACAAGAGACCCAGTACTTC

v_call: TRBV10-3
clone_size: .
j_call: TRBJ2-2
d_call: .
cdr3_aa: CAIRSGANTGELFF
cdr3_nt: TGTGCCATCAGGTCCGGAGCGAACACCGGGGAGCTGTTTTTT

v_call: TRBV10-3
clone_size: .
j_call: TRBJ1-1
d_call: .
cdr3_aa: CAISESIGRYTEAFF
cdr3_nt: TGTGCCATCAGTGAGTCGATAGGGAGGTATACTGAAGCTTTCTTT

v_call: TRBV11-2
clone_size: .
j_call: TRBJ1-1
d_call: .
cdr3_aa: CASSPVPGTNTEAFF
cdr3_nt: TGTGCCAGCAGCCCGGTTCCGGGAACCAACACTGAAGCTTTCTTT

v_call: TRBV2
clone_size: .
j_call: TRBJ1-5
d_call: TRBD1
cdr3_aa: CASSGQNNQPQHF
cdr3_nt: TGTGCCAGCTCGGGACAGAACAATCAGCCCCAGCATTTT

v_call: TRBV5-1
clone_size: once
j_call: TRBJ2-5
d_call: TRBD2
cdr3_aa: CASSLRGILAGGQSQETQYF
cdr3_nt: TGCGCCAGCAGCTTGCGTGGTATACTAGCGGGAGGGCAATCACAAGAGACCCAGTACTTC

v_call: TRBV28
clone_size: .
j_call: TRBJ2-2
d_call: .
cdr3_aa: CASSQQGRAGELFF
cdr3_nt: TGTGCCAGCAGTCAACAGGGTCGAGCCGGGGAGCTGTTTTTT

v_call: TRBV29-1
clone_size: few
j_call: TRBJ1-4
d_call: .
cdr3_aa: CSVQPGVQEKLFF
cdr3_nt: TGCAGCGTCCAACCAGGGGTTCAGGAAAAACTGTTTTTT

v_call: TRBV7-3
clone_size: .
j_call: TRBJ2-1
d_call: TRBD1
cdr3_aa: CASSQGQSYYNEQFF
cdr3_nt: TGTGCCAGCAGCCAGGGACAGTCCTATTACAATGAGCAGTTCTTC

v_call: TRBV4-3
clone_size: .
j_call: TRBJ2-1
d_call: TRBD2
cdr3_aa: CASSQEVWASGSYNEQFF
cdr3_nt: TGCGCCAGCAGCCAAGAAGTGTGGGCTAGCGGCTCCTACAATGAGCAGTTCTTC

v_call: TRBV2
clone_size: .
j_call: TRBJ1-3
d_call: TRBD1
cdr3_aa: CASSAYSTQGTPFPAGNTIYF
cdr3_nt: TGTGCCAGCAGTGCATACTCGACACAGGGGACGCCCTTTCCTGCTGGAAACACCATATATTTT

v_call: TRBV28
clone_size: .
j_call: TRBJ2-1
d_call: TRBD2
cdr3_aa: CASSFGGGTSGTSPEQFF
cdr3_nt: TGTGCCAGCAGTTTCGGGGGAGGGACTAGCGGGACCTCGCCTGAGCAGTTCTTC

v_call: TRBV29-1
clone_size: .
j_call: TRBJ2-1
d_call: .
cdr3_aa: CSVGGAYPTYNEQFF
cdr3_nt: TGCAGCGTCGGTGGAGCCTATCCTACCTACAATGAGCAGTTCTTC

v_call: TRBV11-1
clone_size: .
j_call: TRBJ2-7
d_call: TRBD1
cdr3_aa: CASSLVTAGQGYEQYF
cdr3_nt: TGTGCCAGCAGCTTAGTAACCGCGGGACAGGGTTACGAGCAGTACTTC

v_call: TRBV6-5
clone_size: .
j_call: TRBJ1-6
d_call: .
cdr3_aa: CASSYRRSYNSPLHF
cdr3_nt: TGTGCCAGCAGTTATCGTCGCTCCTATAATTCACCCCTCCACTTT

v_call: TRBV4-1
clone_size: .
j_call: TRBJ1-2
d_call: TRBD1
cdr3_aa: CASSQVWGQETVRYTF
cdr3_nt: TGCGCCAGCAGCCAAGTATGGGGACAGGAGACTGTTCGCTACACCTTC

v_call: TRBV5-1
clone_size: .
j_call: TRBJ2-2
d_call: TRBD1
cdr3_aa: CASSVTRGRGGELFF
cdr3_nt: TGCGCCAGCAGCGTAACCAGGGGGCGCGGCGGGGAGCTGTTTTTT

v_call: TRBV5-1
clone_size: .
j_call: TRBJ2-6
d_call: .
cdr3_aa: CASSLEPSSGANVLTF
cdr3_nt: TGCGCCAGCAGCTTGGAGCCGAGCTCTGGGGCCAACGTCCTGACTTTC

v_call: TRBV5-1
clone_size: .
j_call: TRBJ2-7
d_call: TRBD1
cdr3_aa: CASSLGPRGQDEQYF
cdr3_nt: TGCGCCAGCAGCTTGGGACCCAGGGGGCAGGACGAGCAGTACTTC

v_call: TRBV30
clone_size: once
j_call: TRBJ1-5
d_call: .
cdr3_aa: CAWSVGGRQPQHF
cdr3_nt: TGTGCCTGGAGTGTGGGGGGGCGGCAGCCCCAGCATTTT

v_call: TRBV7-6
clone_size: .
j_call: TRBJ1-6
d_call: TRBD1
cdr3_aa: CASSLAQGDSSPLHF
cdr3_nt: TGTGCCAGCAGCTTAGCTCAGGGGGATAGTTCACCCCTCCACTTT

v_call: TRBV10-1
clone_size: .
j_call: TRBJ2-4
d_call: TRBD1
cdr3_aa: CASSSQGEDIQYF
cdr3_nt: TGCGCCAGCAGTTCACAGGGGGAAGACATTCAGTACTTC

v_call: TRBV6-5
clone_size: .
j_call: TRBJ1-1
d_call: TRBD1
cdr3_aa: CASRRGRWTEAFF
cdr3_nt: TGTGCCAGCAGGAGGGGGCGATGGACTGAAGCTTTCTTT

v_call: TRBV11-2
clone_size: .
j_call: TRBJ2-7
d_call: TRBD1
cdr3_aa: CASSVTGASYEQYF
cdr3_nt: TGTGCCAGCAGCGTGACAGGGGCCTCCTACGAGCAGTACTTC

v_call: TRBV5-1
clone_size: few
j_call: TRBJ1-1
d_call: .
cdr3_aa: CASSSGPNTEAFF
cdr3_nt: TGCGCCAGCAGCTCAGGGCCGAACACTGAAGCTTTCTTT

v_call: TRBV27
clone_size: .
j_call: TRBJ1-2
d_call: .
cdr3_aa: CASSRTGLFDGYTF
cdr3_nt: TGTGCCAGCAGCCGAACAGGCCTCTTCGATGGCTACACCTTC